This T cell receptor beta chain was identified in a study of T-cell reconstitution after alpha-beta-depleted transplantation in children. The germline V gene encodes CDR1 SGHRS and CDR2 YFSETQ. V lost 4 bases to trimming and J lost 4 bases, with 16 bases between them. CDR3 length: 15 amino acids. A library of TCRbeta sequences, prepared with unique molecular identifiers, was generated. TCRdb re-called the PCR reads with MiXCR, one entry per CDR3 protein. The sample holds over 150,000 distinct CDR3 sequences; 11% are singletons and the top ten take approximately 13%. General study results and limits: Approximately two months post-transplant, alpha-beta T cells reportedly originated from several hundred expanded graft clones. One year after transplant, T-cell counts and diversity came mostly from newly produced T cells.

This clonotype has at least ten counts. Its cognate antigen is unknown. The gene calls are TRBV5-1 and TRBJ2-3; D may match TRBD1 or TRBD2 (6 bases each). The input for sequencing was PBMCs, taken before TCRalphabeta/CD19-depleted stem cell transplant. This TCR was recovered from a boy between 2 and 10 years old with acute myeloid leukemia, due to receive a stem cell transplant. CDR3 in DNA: TGCGCCAGCAGCGTAAGGGGGGTAGGCGCAGATACGCAGTATTTT. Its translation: CASSVRGVGADTQYF.